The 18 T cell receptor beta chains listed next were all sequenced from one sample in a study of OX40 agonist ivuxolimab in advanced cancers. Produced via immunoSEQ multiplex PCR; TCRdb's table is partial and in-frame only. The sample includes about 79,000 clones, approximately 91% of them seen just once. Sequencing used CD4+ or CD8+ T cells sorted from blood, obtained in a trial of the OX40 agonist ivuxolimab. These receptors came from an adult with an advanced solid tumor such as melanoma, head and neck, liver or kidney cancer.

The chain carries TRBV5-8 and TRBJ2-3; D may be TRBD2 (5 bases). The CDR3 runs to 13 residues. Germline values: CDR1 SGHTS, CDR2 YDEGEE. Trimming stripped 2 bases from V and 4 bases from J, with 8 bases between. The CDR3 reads CASSFHSADTQYF. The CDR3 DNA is TGTGCCAGCAGCTTCCATAGCGCAGATACGCAGTATTTT.

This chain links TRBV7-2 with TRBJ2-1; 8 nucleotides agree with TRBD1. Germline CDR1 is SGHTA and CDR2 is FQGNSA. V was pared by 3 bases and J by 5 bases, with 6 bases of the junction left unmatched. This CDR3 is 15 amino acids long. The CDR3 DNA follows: TGTGCCAGCAGCTTCCAGGGGGCTCTGGACAATGAGCAGTTCTTC. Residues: CASSFQGALDNEQFF.

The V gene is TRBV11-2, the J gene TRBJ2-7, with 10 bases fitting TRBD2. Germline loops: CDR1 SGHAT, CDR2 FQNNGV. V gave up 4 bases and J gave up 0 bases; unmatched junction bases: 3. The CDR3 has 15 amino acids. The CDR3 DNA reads TGTGCCAGCAGCTGGGGGACTAGCGTCTCCTACGAGCAGTACTTC. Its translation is CASSWGTSVSYEQYF.

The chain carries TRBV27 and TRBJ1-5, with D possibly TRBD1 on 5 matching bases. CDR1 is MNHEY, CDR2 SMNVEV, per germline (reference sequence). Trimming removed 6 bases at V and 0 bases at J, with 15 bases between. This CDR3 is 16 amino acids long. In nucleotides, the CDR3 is TGTGCCAGCAGACCTTGGGGGTCAAATAGCAATCAGCCCCAGCATTTT. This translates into CASRPWGSNSNQPQHF.

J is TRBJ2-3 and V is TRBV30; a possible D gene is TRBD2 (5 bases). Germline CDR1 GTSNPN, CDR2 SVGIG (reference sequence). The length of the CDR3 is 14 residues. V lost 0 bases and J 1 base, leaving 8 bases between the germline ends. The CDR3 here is CAWSVFGGTDTQYF. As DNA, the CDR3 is TGTGCCTGGAGTGTGTTCGGGGGCACAGATACGCAGTATTTT.

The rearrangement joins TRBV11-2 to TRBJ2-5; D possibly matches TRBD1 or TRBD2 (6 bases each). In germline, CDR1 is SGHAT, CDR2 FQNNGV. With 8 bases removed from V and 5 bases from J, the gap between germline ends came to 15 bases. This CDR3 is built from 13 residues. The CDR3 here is CASRGGGRETQYF. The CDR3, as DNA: TGTGCCAGCCGCGGTGGGGGGCGGGAGACCCAGTACTTC.

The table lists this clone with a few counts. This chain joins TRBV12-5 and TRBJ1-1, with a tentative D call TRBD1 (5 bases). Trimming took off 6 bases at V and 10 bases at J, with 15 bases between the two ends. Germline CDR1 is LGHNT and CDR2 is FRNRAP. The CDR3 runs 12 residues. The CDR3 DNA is TGTGCTAGTGGCATAACAGGCGAGGGAGCTTTCTTT. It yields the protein CASGITGEGAFF.

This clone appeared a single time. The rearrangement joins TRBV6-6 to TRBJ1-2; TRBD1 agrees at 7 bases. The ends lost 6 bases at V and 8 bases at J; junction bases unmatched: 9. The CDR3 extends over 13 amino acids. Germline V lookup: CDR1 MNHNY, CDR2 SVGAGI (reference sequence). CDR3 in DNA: TGTGCCAGCAGACCGGGACAGCTTTCGGGCTACACCTTC. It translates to CASRPGQLSGYTF.

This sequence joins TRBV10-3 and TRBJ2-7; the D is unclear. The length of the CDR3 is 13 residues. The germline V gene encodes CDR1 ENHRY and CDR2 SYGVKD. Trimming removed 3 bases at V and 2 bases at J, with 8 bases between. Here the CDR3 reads CAISDVGTYEQYF. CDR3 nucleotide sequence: TGTGCCATCAGTGATGTGGGCACCTACGAGCAGTACTTC.

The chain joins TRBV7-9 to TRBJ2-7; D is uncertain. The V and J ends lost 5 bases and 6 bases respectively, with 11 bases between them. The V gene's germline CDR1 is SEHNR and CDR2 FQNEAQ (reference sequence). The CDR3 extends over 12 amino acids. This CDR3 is CASSPLGREQYF. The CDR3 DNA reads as TGTGCCAGCAGCCCACTGGGTCGCGAGCAGTACTTC.

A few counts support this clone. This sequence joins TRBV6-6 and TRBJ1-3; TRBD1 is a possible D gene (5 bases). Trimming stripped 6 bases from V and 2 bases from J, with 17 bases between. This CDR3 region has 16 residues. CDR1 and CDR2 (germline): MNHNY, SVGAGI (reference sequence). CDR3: CASSDLTRGTGNTIYF. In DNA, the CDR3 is TGTGCCAGCAGCGACCTTACGAGGGGCACTGGAAACACCATATATTTT.

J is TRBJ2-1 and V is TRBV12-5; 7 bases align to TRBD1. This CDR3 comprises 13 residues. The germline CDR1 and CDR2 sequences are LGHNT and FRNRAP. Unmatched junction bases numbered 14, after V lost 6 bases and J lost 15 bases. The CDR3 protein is CASGRDSVLKTFF. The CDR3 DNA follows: TGTGCTAGTGGCCGGGACAGTGTCCTAAAAACGTTCTTC.

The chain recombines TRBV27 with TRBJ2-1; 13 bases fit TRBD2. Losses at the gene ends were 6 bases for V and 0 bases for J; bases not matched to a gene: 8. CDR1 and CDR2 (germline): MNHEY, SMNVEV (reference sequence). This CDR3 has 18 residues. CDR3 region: CASRAGTSGVSSYNEQFF. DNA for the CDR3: TGTGCCAGCAGAGCAGGGACTAGCGGGGTCAGCTCCTACAATGAGCAGTTCTTC.

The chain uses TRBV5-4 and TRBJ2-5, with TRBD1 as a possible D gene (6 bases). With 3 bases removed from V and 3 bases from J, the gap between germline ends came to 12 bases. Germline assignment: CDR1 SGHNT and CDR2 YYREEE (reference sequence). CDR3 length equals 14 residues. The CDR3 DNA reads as TGTGCCAGCAGCTCCACAGGGTACAAAGAGACCCAGTACTTC. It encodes CASSSTGYKETQYF. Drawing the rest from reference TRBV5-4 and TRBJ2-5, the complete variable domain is ETGVTQSPTHLIKTRGQQVTLRCSSQSGHNTVSWYQQALGQGPQFIFQYYREEENGRGNFPPRFSGLQFPNYSSELNVNALELDDSALYLCASSSTGYKETQYFGPGTRLLVL.

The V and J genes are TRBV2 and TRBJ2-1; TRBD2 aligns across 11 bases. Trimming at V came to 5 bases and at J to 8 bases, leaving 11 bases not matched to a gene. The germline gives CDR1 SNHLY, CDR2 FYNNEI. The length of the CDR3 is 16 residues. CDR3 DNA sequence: TGTGCCAGCAGTCCTTCCGCTAGCGGGAGGTGGGATGAGCAGTTCTTC. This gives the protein CASSPSASGRWDEQFF.

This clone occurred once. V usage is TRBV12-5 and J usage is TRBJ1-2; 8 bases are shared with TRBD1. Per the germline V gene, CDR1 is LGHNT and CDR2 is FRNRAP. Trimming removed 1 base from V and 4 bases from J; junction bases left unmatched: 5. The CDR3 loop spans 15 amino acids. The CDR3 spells CASGLDSGGGYGYTF. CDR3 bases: TGTGCTAGTGGTTTGGACTCAGGGGGCGGCTATGGCTACACCTTC.

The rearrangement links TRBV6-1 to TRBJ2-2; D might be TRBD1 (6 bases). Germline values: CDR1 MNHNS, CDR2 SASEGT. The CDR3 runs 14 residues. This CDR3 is CATGGLGVGGELFF. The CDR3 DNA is TGTGCGACAGGAGGCTTGGGAGTGGGCGGGGAGCTGTTTTTT.

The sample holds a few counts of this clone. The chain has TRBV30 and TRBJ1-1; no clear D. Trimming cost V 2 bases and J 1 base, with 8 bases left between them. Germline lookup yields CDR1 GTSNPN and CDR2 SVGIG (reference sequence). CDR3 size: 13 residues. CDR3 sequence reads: CAWSSSSNTEAFF. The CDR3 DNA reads TGTGCCTGGAGTAGTTCCTCGAACACTGAAGCTTTCTTT.